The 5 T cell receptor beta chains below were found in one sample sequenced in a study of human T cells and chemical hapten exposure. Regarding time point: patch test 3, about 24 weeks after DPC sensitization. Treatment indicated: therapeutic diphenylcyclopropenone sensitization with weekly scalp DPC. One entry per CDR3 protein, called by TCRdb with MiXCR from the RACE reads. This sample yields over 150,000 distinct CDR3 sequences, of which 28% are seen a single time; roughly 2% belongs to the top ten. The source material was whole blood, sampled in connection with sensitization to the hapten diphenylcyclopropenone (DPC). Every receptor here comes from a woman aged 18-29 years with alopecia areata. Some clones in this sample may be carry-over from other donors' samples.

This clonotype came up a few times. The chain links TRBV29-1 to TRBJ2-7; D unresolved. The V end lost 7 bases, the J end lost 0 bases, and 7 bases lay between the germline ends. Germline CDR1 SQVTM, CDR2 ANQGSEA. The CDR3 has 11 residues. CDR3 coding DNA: TGCAGCGCGCACATCTCCTACGAGCAGTACTTC. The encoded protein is CSAHISYEQYF.

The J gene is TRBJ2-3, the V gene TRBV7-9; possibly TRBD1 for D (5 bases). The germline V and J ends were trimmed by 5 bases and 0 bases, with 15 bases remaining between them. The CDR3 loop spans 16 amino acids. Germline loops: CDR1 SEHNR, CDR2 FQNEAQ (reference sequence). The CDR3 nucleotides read TGTGCCAGCAGCCCCTTCGGACAAAAAAGCACAGATACGCAGTATTTT. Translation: CASSPFGQKSTDTQYF.

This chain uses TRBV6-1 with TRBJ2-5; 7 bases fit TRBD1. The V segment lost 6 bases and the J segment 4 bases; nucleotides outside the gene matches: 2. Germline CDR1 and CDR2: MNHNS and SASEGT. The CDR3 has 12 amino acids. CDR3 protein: CASRTGRETQYF. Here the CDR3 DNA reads TGTGCCAGCAGGACAGGGCGAGAGACCCAGTACTTC.

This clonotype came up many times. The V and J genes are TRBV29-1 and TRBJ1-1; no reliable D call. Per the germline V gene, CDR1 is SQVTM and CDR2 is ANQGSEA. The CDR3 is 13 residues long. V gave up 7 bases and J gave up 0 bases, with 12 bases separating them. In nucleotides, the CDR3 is TGCAGCGCTTACGTCGACATGAACACTGAAGCTTTCTTT. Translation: CSAYVDMNTEAFF.

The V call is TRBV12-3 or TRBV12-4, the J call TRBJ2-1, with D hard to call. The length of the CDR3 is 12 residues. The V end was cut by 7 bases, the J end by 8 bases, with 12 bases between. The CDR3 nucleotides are TGTGCCAGCACCACGATTCAACATGAGCAGTTCTTC. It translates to CASTTIQHEQFF.